These 13 T cell receptor beta chains came from one sample sequenced in a study of low-dose radiotherapy and immunotherapy resistance in tumors (dated by TCRdb to 2022 to 2024). According to the study, the label for this sample's time point signals: before trial treatment. Sequencing was carried out with an Illumina HiSeq 2500. First-strand cDNA was synthesized using Superscript III and a set of TRAV- and TRBV-specific primers, so that both TCRalpha and TCRbeta chains were covered. TCRs were amplified with Phusion for approximately 20 PCR cycles using a constant-region primer together with the adapter attached to the V primers. The public reads were run again by TCRdb, first through fastp at Q25 and then through MiXCR, and only productive beta chains were kept. Entries are consolidated by CDR3 protein sequence, retaining the most common genes and DNA. Recorded for this sample are about 64,000 distinct CDR3 sequences; around 27% of them occurred a single time. The ten top clones hold roughly 6.5% of the sample.

The sample in question was PBMCs, obtained before treatment. Receptor source: a male donor with rectosigmoid adenocarcinoma.

This clonotype was recorded at least ten times. DNA of the CDR3: TGTGCCAGCGCCGGGCAGAACTCTGGGGCCAACGTCCTGACTTTC. It codes for CASAGQNSGANVLTF. The chain has TRBV28 and TRBJ2-6; D unclear. The V gene lost 8 bases and the J gene lost 0 bases, with 11 bases spanning the gap. The CDR3 runs 15 residues. CDR1 is MDHEN and CDR2 is SYDVKM in the germline V gene.

The chain combines TRBV5-1 with TRBJ2-1; tentative D call: TRBD1 (5 bases). CDR1 and CDR2 from the germline V gene are SGHRS and YFSETQ. The germline V and J ends were trimmed by 0 bases and 5 bases, with 9 bases remaining between them. The CDR3 runs to 14 residues. The CDR3 DNA reads as TGCGCCAGCAGCTTGGGAGTCAGGGACAATGAGCAGTTCTTC. Protein product: CASSLGVRDNEQFF.

In this sample, this clonotype turned up many times. The gene calls are TRBV7-3 and TRBJ2-2; TRBD2 matches 11 bases. CDR1 is SGHTA, CDR2 FQGTGA, per germline. V shed 2 bases and J 2 bases; nucleotides not matched to a gene: 1. The CDR3 length is 16 residues. CDR3 residues: CASSLGTSGNTGELFF. In DNA form, the CDR3 reads TGTGCCAGCAGCTTAGGGACTAGCGGTAACACCGGGGAGCTGTTTTTT.

The chain carries TRBV19 and TRBJ2-2; the D is unclear. The CDR3 runs to 14 residues. CDR1 LNHDA and CDR2 SQIVND come from the germline V gene (reference sequence). V was pared by 0 bases and J by 4 bases, with 6 bases between. The CDR3 sequence: CASSIDLSTGELFF. The CDR3 region has the DNA TGTGCCAGTAGTATAGATCTATCCACCGGGGAGCTGTTTTTT.

This clonotype was detected many times. The chain combines TRBV5-8 with TRBJ1-6; D unclear. Germline-derived CDR1 and CDR2 are SGHTS and YDEGEE. The CDR3 length is 14 residues. The V and J ends lost 4 bases and 7 bases respectively, with 12 bases between them. The CDR3 sequence: CASSRLAINSPLHF. DNA of the CDR3: TGTGCCAGCAGCCGTCTAGCAATCAATTCACCCCTCCACTTT.

This clonotype was observed many times. The chain joins TRBV28 to TRBJ2-7, with D hard to call. Germline V CDR1 and CDR2: MDHEN, SYDVKM. This CDR3 has 14 amino acids. V was cut by 3 bases and J by 0 bases, with 9 bases left in between. CDR3 DNA: TGTGCCAGCAGTTTTGTAGGGAACTCCTACGAGCAGTACTTC. It is translated as CASSFVGNSYEQYF.

This clonotype showed up many times. V is TRBV13 and J is TRBJ2-3; D unresolved. Germline V lookup: CDR1 PRHDT, CDR2 FYEKMQ (reference sequence). The V gene lost 1 base and the J gene lost 2 bases, with 7 bases spanning the gap. The CDR3 extends over 14 amino acids. The CDR3: CASSLDASTDTQYF. As DNA, the CDR3 is TGTGCCAGCAGCTTAGACGCGTCCACAGATACGCAGTATTTT.

Turning to this clonotype: Since the CDR3 does not end with the conserved phenylalanine or tryptophan, this likely comes from a read error. This chain connects TRBV27 to TRBJ2-7; no clear D gene. CDR1 and CDR2 (germline): MNHEY, SMNVEV (reference sequence). The CDR3 extends over 13 amino acids. The CDR3 DNA reads TGTGCCAGTAGTTTATCCTCCCCCCACGAGCAGTACATC. Translating it yields CASSLSSPHEQYI.

This clonotype showed up many times. The V and J genes are TRBV12-3 or TRBV12-4 and TRBJ2-5; the D is unclear. The CDR3 length is 13 residues. V was pared by 6 bases and J by 1 base, with 9 bases between. The CDR3 spells CASSIDPQETQYF. In nucleotides, the CDR3 is TGTGCCAGCAGCATAGACCCCCAAGAGACCCAGTACTTC.

The chain couples TRBV18 to TRBJ2-3; D is undetermined. Germline CDR1 is KGHSH and CDR2 is LQKENI. The CDR3 is 13 amino acids. V lost 3 bases and J lost 0, with 4 bases in between. The CDR3 coding sequence is TGTGCCAGCTCACCGGCCAGCACAGATACGCAGTATTTT. Its translation: CASSPASTDTQYF.

This clonotype was counted at least ten times. The chain employs TRBV12-3 or TRBV12-4 and TRBJ2-7; 10 bases line up with TRBD2. After removal of 3 bases from V and 1 base from J, the junction contained 3 bases not matched to a gene. The CDR3 length is 15 residues. CDR3 region: CASSFRTSGSYEQYF. The CDR3 region has the DNA TGTGCCAGCAGTTTCCGGACTAGCGGTTCCTACGAGCAGTACTTC.

Details on this clonotype: Given a far larger clone just one base away, this is likely a sequencing read error. This rearrangement joins TRBV12-3 or TRBV12-4 to TRBJ2-5; 10 nucleotides match TRBD1. The CDR3 length is 15 residues. J gave up 5 bases and V 5 bases, and 8 bases lay outside the gene matches. CDR3 nucleotides: TGTGCCAGCAGTGATCGACAGGGGGCGGGGGAGACCCAGTACTTC. Translating gives CASSDRQGAGETQYF.

This clonotype occurred many times. The V and J genes are TRBV20-1 and TRBJ2-1; unclear D gene. Trimming cost V 6 bases and J 5 bases, with 8 bases left between them. Germline values: CDR1 DFQATT, CDR2 SNEGSKA (reference sequence). The length of the CDR3 is 11 residues. Written as DNA, the CDR3 is TGCAGTGCGTCTTTGAACAATGAGCAGTTCTTC. It translates to CSASLNNEQFF.